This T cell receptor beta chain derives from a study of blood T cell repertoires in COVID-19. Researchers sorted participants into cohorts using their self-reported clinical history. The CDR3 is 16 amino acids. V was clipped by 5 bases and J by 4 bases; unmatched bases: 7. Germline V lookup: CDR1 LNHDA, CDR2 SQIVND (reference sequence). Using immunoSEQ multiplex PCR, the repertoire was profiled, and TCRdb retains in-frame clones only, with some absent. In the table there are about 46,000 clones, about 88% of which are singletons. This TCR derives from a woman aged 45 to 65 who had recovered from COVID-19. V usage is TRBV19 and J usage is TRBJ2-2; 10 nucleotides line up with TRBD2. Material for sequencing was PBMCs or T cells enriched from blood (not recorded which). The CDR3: CASSFQAGGSTGELFF. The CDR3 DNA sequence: TGTGCCAGTAGTTTCCAAGCGGGAGGGAGCACCGGGGAGCTGTTTTTT.